This TCR beta chain was captured by sequencing in a study of cytomegalovirus exposure and HLA in healthy donors. Study background: The study placed roughly four fifths of its roughly 430 genotyped donors in the Caucasian-associated ancestry cluster.

Overall study results and limits: Upon later analysis, TCR association rates were observed to vary by HLA locus, being highest for DRB1 and lowest for HLA-C. A later analysis reported that several of the most significant clusters appeared to be linked to common viral pathogens, among them Epstein-Barr virus.

In regard to this clone: Its target is unknown.

Germline CDR1 SGHDN, CDR2 FVKESK. The trim removed 4 bases at V and 3 bases at J, leaving 3 bases unmatched. CDR3 length: 14 amino acids. This PCR relied on a set of 60 Vbeta primers and 13 Jbeta primers. Clones were sequenced by immunoSEQ multiplex PCR, and TCRdb holds only the in-frame ones, with some missing. The table lists about 84,000 clones, around 66% of them singletons. The chain carries TRBV14 and TRBJ1-3, with 7 bases that match TRBD1. This sequence originates from a woman between 40 and 55 years old in good health and CMV-seropositive. The sequencing sample was made of PBMCs. The CDR3 DNA sequence: TGTGCCAGCAGCCGACAGGGAGGTGGAAACACCATATATTTT. Translation gives CASSRQGGGNTIYF.